A selection of T cell receptor beta chains follows, all from one sample in a study of control samples from healthy donors and cancer patients. Using immunoSEQ multiplex PCR, the repertoire was profiled, and TCRdb retains in-frame clones only, with some absent. The sample contains about 130,000 clones, 92% of which appear only once. Sequencing input: PBMCs. The source of these receptors is a man older than 75 with head and neck cancer. Both conserved end residues are part of each CDR3. Fields, in order: V gene, J gene, clone size, D gene, CDR3 protein, CDR3 DNA. The D gene is left open where the match is weak. Clone size is shown for a subset of rows, as once, few, many or a class of expanded clone.

TRBV5-1,TRBJ2-3,.,TRBD1,CASSHRDRGTDTQYF,TGCGCCAGCAGCCACCGGGACAGGGGCACAGATACGCAGTATTTT
TRBV21-1,TRBJ1-5,.,.,CASSFLDSQNQPQHF,TGTGCCAGCAGCTTCCTGGACAGTCAGAATCAGCCCCAGCATTTT
TRBV5-4,TRBJ1-2,.,TRBD1,CASSHGQGAALSYGYTF,TGTGCCAGCAGCCATGGACAGGGGGCCGCTCTAAGCTATGGCTACACCTTC
TRBV20-1,TRBJ2-1,.,TRBD1,CSAKGASEQFF,TGCAGTGCTAAGGGGGCCAGTGAGCAGTTCTTC
TRBV29-1,TRBJ1-2,.,TRBD1,CSVVTGTGISRGYTF,TGCAGCGTTGTTACCGGGACAGGGATAAGTCGCGGCTACACCTTC
TRBV27,TRBJ2-7,.,TRBD1,CASSLQQGVIYEQYF,TGTGCCAGCAGTTTACAGCAGGGGGTAATTTACGAGCAGTACTTC
TRBV19,TRBJ2-3,.,TRBD2,CASSRSIAGGHRDTQYF,TGTGCCAGTAGTAGGTCCATAGCGGGGGGGCATCGAGATACGCAGTATTTT
TRBV19,TRBJ1-1,.,TRBD1,CATRPGQGNTEAFF,TGTGCCACCCGACCCGGACAGGGGAACACTGAAGCTTTCTTT
TRBV7-2,TRBJ1-4,.,TRBD1,CASSLRGRGNEKLFF,TGTGCCAGCAGCTTAAGGGGGCGGGGGAATGAAAAACTGTTTTTT
TRBV4-2,TRBJ2-2,.,TRBD1,CASSRDRGDGELFF,TGTGCCAGCAGCAGAGACAGGGGGGACGGGGAGCTGTTTTTT
TRBV9,TRBJ1-2,.,TRBD1,CASSVGYRGGGYTF,TGTGCCAGCAGCGTCGGCTACAGGGGCGGCGGCTACACCTTC
TRBV29-1,TRBJ1-6,.,.,CSLPREVLYSPLHF,TGCAGCCTCCCTCGAGAAGTTCTCTATTCACCCCTCCACTTT
TRBV9,TRBJ2-1,.,.,CASSQDGGQYNEQFF,TGTGCCAGCAGCCAAGACGGGGGGCAGTACAATGAGCAGTTCTTC
TRBV7-9,TRBJ2-7,.,.,CASSSRDLTLNEQYF,TGTGCCAGCAGTAGCCGGGACTTAACCTTAAACGAGCAGTACTTC
TRBV11-1,TRBJ2-1,.,.,CASSLGPGGFYNEQFF,TGTGCCAGCAGCTTAGGCCCAGGGGGGTTCTACAATGAGCAGTTCTTC
TRBV5-1,TRBJ2-5,.,.,CASSLASSVKETQYF,TGCGCCAGCAGCTTGGCCTCTAGCGTTAAAGAGACCCAGTACTTC
TRBV5-1,TRBJ2-1,.,.,CTSSLALYNEQFF,TGCACCAGCAGCTTGGCCCTTTACAATGAGCAGTTCTTC
TRBV6-5,TRBJ2-1,.,.,CASSSMGWAGNEQFF,TGTGCCAGCAGTTCCATGGGGTGGGCAGGCAATGAGCAGTTCTTC
TRBV5-6,TRBJ1-2,.,.,CASSRAAGLYGYTF,TGTGCCAGCAGCCGCGCGGCAGGGCTCTATGGCTACACCTTC
TRBV19,TRBJ2-3,.,.,CASSSTGTDTQYF,TGTGCCAGTAGTTCGACAGGCACAGATACGCAGTATTTT
TRBV12-3/TRBV12-4,TRBJ2-7,.,.,CASSFMAYEQYF,TGTGCCAGCAGTTTTATGGCCTACGAGCAGTACTTC
TRBV10-1,TRBJ2-1,.,TRBD1,CASSAGTGREQFF,TGCGCCAGCAGTGCCGGGACAGGGAGAGAGCAGTTCTTC
TRBV6-5,TRBJ1-1,once,.,CASSPRLMNTEAFF,TGTGCCAGCAGCCCCAGGCTCATGAACACTGAAGCTTTCTTT
TRBV19,TRBJ2-2,.,TRBD1,CASSPKRGTGANGELFF,TGTGCCAGTAGCCCTAAACGCGGGACAGGGGCAAACGGGGAGCTGTTTTTT
TRBV7-8,TRBJ2-1,.,TRBD2,CASSLATGTSSSNEQFF,TGTGCCAGCAGCTTAGCCACCGGGACTAGCAGTAGCAATGAGCAGTTCTTC
TRBV9,TRBJ2-5,.,TRBD1,CASSVEGQTNRAQYF,TGTGCCAGCAGCGTAGAGGGACAGACGAATCGGGCCCAGTACTTC
TRBV27,TRBJ1-2,.,.,CASSLSGTPPYTF,TGTGCCAGCAGTTTAAGCGGGACGCCACCCTACACCTTC
TRBV30,TRBJ1-4,.,.,CAWSGVEKLFF,TGTGCCTGGAGTGGGGTCGAAAAACTGTTTTTT
TRBV27,TRBJ2-1,once,.,CASGEFYNEQFF,TGTGCCAGCGGGGAGTTCTACAATGAGCAGTTCTTC
TRBV6-5,TRBJ1-4,.,TRBD1,CASSRFGTGNEKLFF,TGTGCCAGCAGCCGCTTTGGGACAGGGAATGAAAAACTGTTTTTT
TRBV10-3,TRBJ2-6,.,.,CAISEKGLVAGANVLTF,TGTGCCATCAGTGAAAAGGGGTTGGTTGCTGGGGCCAACGTCCTGACTTTC